Here is one TCR beta chain with its context. Its antigen is not known. Method: immunoSEQ multiplex PCR; TCRdb's copy keeps in-frame clones and lacks some. Of 80,000 or so clones in the sample, about 93% were seen once. This specimen belongs to a study of OX40 agonist ivuxolimab in advanced cancers. Study results and caveats: Antigens targeted by the expanded peripheral T cells were not determined.

Germline CDR1 and CDR2: SGHTA and FQGTGA. The V segment lost 2 bases and the J segment 1 base; nucleotides outside the gene matches: 4. This CDR3 has 16 residues. The chain uses TRBV7-3 and TRBJ2-2, with 7 positions matching TRBD2. The sample in question was CD4+ or CD8+ T cells sorted from blood, obtained in a trial of the OX40 agonist ivuxolimab. This TCR was recovered from an adult with an advanced solid tumor such as melanoma, head and neck, liver or kidney cancer. CDR3 sequence: CASSLQPSGNTGELFF. The CDR3 DNA reads TGTGCCAGCAGCTTACAACCTAGCGGGAACACCGGGGAGCTGTTTTTT. The entire variable domain, with the rest obtained from reference TRBV7-3 and TRBJ2-2, is as follows: GAGVSQTPSNKVTEKGKYVELRCDPISGHTALYWYRQSLGQGPEFLIYFQGTGAADDSGLPNDRFFAVRPEGSVSTLKIQRTERGDSAVYLCASSLQPSGNTGELFFGEGSRLTVL.